This record concerns one T cell receptor beta chain sequence. Its antigen is unidentified. Trimming left V 5 bases short and J 9 bases short, with 10 bases between. Germline CDR1 reads SEHNR; CDR2 reads FQNEAQ (reference sequence). This CDR3 has 12 residues. These data come from a study of shared clonotypes between healthy human individuals. Study-wide points: Across subsets, estimated richness was generally greater for naive than for memory populations.

Terminally differentiated effector memory CD45RA+ cells were excluded by CCR7 positive selection of CD45RO-negative cells. Researchers divided each subset's genomic DNA evenly across several immunoSEQ plates. Sequencing used immunoSEQ multiplex PCR; TCRdb keeps in-frame clones, though not all of them. The data show about 820,000 clones, more than 85% seen once. This TCR derives from a man aged 30 to 45 in good health. J is TRBJ2-2 and V is TRBV7-9; a weak D match, TRBD1 (5 bases). Sequenced input: naive CD8+ T cells sorted from blood. CDR3 residues: CASSLVGRELFF. In nucleotides, the CDR3 is TGTGCCAGCAGCCTAGTGGGGCGGGAGCTGTTTTTT.